These 2 T cell receptor beta chains came from one sample sequenced in a study of T-cell memory formation after mild COVID-19. MiXCR, run by TCRdb on the 5' RACE reads, gives a single entry per CDR3 protein. The table shows some 290,000 distinct CDR3 sequences, with about a sixth occurring only once. Sequenced material: PBMCs or a T cell subset sorted from them (not recorded which). These receptors were taken from a young man who had mild COVID-19 (a few samples of this study predate the infection). Cell type and time point are not known.

This clonotype was counted a few times. The chain uses TRBV18 and TRBJ2-7; D not resolved. The V end was cut by 2 bases, the J end by 0 bases, with 5 bases between. The germline gives CDR1 KGHSH, CDR2 LQKENI. The CDR3 is made up of 13 amino acids. The CDR3 coding sequence is TGTGCCAGCTCACCAAGAAGCTCCTACGAGCAGTACGTC. This sequence encodes CASSPRSSYEQYV.

This clonotype was recorded only once. The rearrangement joins TRBV9 to TRBJ2-1; D perhaps matches TRBD2 (7 bases). This CDR3 comprises 15 residues. CDR1 is SGDLS and CDR2 is YYNGEE in the germline V gene. Trimming removed 2 bases from V and 7 bases from J, with 16 bases in between. This CDR3 reads CASSVGGGAKNEQFF. CDR3 nucleotides: TGTGCCAGCAGCGTGGGAGGGGGGGCGAAGAATGAGCAGTTCTTC.